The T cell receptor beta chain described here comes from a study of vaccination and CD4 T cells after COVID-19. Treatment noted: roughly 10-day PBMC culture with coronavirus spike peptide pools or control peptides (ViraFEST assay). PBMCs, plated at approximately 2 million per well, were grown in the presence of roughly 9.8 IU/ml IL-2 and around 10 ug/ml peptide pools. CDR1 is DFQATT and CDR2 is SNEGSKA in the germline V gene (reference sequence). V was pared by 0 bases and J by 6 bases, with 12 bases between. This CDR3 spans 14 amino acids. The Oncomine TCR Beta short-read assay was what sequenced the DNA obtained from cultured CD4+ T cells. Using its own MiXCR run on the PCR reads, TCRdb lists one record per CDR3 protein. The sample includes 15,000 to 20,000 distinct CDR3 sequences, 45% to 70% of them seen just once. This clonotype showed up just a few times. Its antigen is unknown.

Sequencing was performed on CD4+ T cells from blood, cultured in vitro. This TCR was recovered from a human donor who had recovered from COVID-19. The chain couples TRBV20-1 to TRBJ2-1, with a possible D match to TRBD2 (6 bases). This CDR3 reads CSARDPGSGNEQFF. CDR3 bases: TGCAGTGCTAGAGATCCAGGTAGCGGCAATGAGCAGTTCTTC.